The text below deals with one T cell receptor (beta chain). What it binds is not known. Assay: immunoSEQ multiplex PCR; the TCRdb copy retains only in-frame clones and omits some. Of around 74,000 clones in the sample, over 75% were seen once. The data belong to a study of OX40 agonist ivuxolimab in advanced cancers. In the study overall: Ivuxolimab is an agonistic anti-OX40 (CD134) antibody, and patients were treated with it. The patients received ivuxolimab by intravenous route every 2 weeks at 0.01 to 10 mg/kg.

Regarding the study as a whole: Dosing at 0.1 to 3.0 mg/kg was accompanied by clonal expansion of CD4+ and CD8+ blood T cells by week 6.

The CDR3 totals 18 residues. Looked up from germline, CDR1 is SNHLY and CDR2 is FYNNEI. Trimming removed 4 bases at V and 0 bases at J, with 22 bases between. Sequenced material: CD4+ or CD8+ T cells sorted from blood, taken in a trial of the OX40 agonist ivuxolimab. This clonotype was sampled from an adult with an advanced solid tumor such as melanoma, head and neck, liver or kidney cancer. V is TRBV2 and J is TRBJ2-7; D perhaps matches TRBD2 (5 bases). The CDR3 region has the DNA TGTGCCAGCAGTGGTATCCCTGTCAGCGGTAGACTCTCCTACGAGCAGTACTTC. Protein: CASSGIPVSGRLSYEQYF. The full variable domain, rest sourced from reference TRBV2 and TRBJ2-7, is EPEVTQTPSHQVTQMGQEVILRCVPISNHLYFYWYRQILGQKVEFLVSFYNNEISEKSEIFDDQFSVERPDGSNFTLKIRSTKLEDSAMYFCASSGIPVSGRLSYEQYFGPGTRLTVT.